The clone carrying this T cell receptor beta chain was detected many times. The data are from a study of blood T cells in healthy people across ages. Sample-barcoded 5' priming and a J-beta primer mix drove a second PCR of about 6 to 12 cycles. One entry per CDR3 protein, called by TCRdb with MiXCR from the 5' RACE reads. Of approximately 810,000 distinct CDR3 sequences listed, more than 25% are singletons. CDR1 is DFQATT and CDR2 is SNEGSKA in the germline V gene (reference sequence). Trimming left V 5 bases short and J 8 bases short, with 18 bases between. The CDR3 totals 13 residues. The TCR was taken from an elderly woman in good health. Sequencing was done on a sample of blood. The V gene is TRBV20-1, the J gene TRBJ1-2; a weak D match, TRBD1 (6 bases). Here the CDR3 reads CSAPGGAEWGYTF. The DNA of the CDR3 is TGCAGTGCTCCTGGGGGCGCAGAGTGGGGCTACACCTTC.